This is a list of T cell receptor beta chains from one sample in a study of blood T cells in healthy people across ages. Each CDR3 protein gets one entry after TCRdb re-called the 5' RACE reads with MiXCR. The sample lists over 700,000 distinct CDR3 sequences, just under 25% occurring once. These data were also filed under a second study, of T cells of mothers and their children.

Input material: blood. These receptors were collected from a boy aged 10-17 years in good health. CDR3s include the opening cysteine and the closing phenylalanine or tryptophan. A D gene is named only where the DNA matches it firmly. The size of a clone is reported for some rows only, either as once, few or many, or as a class for expanded clones.

j_call clone_size d_call cdr3_length v_call cdr3_nt cdr3_aa
TRBJ1-4 . . 13 TRBV5-1 TGCGCCAGCAGTTACGGCTTAGGTGAAAAACTGTTTTTT CASSYGLGEKLFF
TRBJ1-4 . . 15 TRBV12-3/TRBV12-4 TGTGCCAGCAGTTCCTCTTTCGAAAGGGGGGAAAAACTGTTTTTT CASSSSFERGEKLFF
TRBJ2-5 . . 13 TRBV7-3 TGTGCCAGCAGCCGGGACCAACAAGAGACCCAGTACTTC CASSRDQQETQYF
TRBJ2-1 few . 13 TRBV6-5 TGTGCCAGCAGAGTAGGGGGAGTCGATGAGCAGTTCTTC CASRVGGVDEQFF
TRBJ2-7 few . 13 TRBV20-1 TGCAGTGCTAGACACCAATCCGGCTACGAGCAGTACTTC CSARHQSGYEQYF
TRBJ2-7 few . 12 TRBV5-6 TGTGCCAGCACCCGAGGGGCCTACGAGCAGTACTTC CASTRGAYEQYF
TRBJ2-2 . . 15 TRBV2 TGTGCCAGCAGTGGTATTTGGGGCAACACCGGGGAGCTGTTTTTT CASSGIWGNTGELFF
TRBJ2-1 . TRBD1 16 TRBV13 TGTGCCAGCAGCTTAGTGTGGACAGGGGACTACAATGAGCAGTTCTTC CASSLVWTGDYNEQFF
TRBJ2-6 few . 21 TRBV27 TGTGCCAGCAGTTTATGGTCTTGGGCGGGTCCCAGGGACTCTGGGGCCAACGTCCTGACTTTC CASSLWSWAGPRDSGANVLTF
TRBJ2-5 few TRBD1 15 TRBV12-5 TGTGCTAGTGGCCGCCGACAGGGACCTAAAGAGACCCAGTACTTC CASGRRQGPKETQYF
TRBJ1-2 . TRBD1 14 TRBV29-1 TGCAGCGTTTCGCGCCCCGACAGGGTGACTGGCTACACCTTC CSVSRPDRVTGYTF
TRBJ1-2 few TRBD1 14 TRBV10-3 TGTGCCATCAGCCTCCGGGACAGGGGGTTTGGCTACACCTTC CAISLRDRGFGYTF
TRBJ2-1 . . 15 TRBV6-6 TGTGCCAGCAGCCGATCCCGGACAGACTACAACGAGCAGTTCTTC CASSRSRTDYNEQFF
TRBJ1-2 . TRBD1 15 TRBV4-1 TGCGCCAGCAGCCAAGAGAGGACAGGCGACTATGGCTACACCTTC CASSQERTGDYGYTF
TRBJ2-7 . TRBD2 15 TRBV4-3 TGCGCCAGCAGCCAAGATCGGACTAGCGGTGACGAGCAGTACTTC CASSQDRTSGDEQYF
TRBJ2-5 . . 14 TRBV12-3/TRBV12-4 TGTGCCAGCAGCCCTGGACTTCCCCAAGAGACCCAGTACTTC CASSPGLPQETQYF
TRBJ2-7 . . 14 TRBV5-6 TGTGCCAGCAGCTTGGGAGACATGGGCTACGAGCAGTACTTC CASSLGDMGYEQYF
TRBJ2-5 few TRBD2 15 TRBV9 TGTGCCAGCAGCGTAGTGGGGACTAGCGAGGAGACCCAGTACTTC CASSVVGTSEETQYF
TRBJ2-3 . TRBD2 15 TRBV5-6 TGTGCCAGCAGCTCCGGGAGCGGGGGGACAGATACGCAGTATTTT CASSSGSGGTDTQYF
TRBJ2-5 few TRBD2 15 TRBV3-1 TGTGCCAGCAGCCAAACAGCGGGGCCCCAAGAGACCCAGTACTTC CASSQTAGPQETQYF
TRBJ2-6 many . 17 TRBV4-2 TGTGCCAGCAGCCAGACAGGCGATTCAGCTGGGGCCAACGTCCTGACTTTC CASSQTGDSAGANVLTF
TRBJ1-2 . TRBD1 17 TRBV20-1 TGCAGTGCTAGAACTCTCCCAGGACAGGGCCAACGGTATGGCTACACCTTC CSARTLPGQGQRYGYTF